The present entry profiles one TCR beta chain with its context. Per the study methods: Reference gene primer amplification gave nucleated cell count estimates. Method: immunoSEQ multiplex PCR; TCRdb's copy keeps in-frame clones and lacks some. From that table come the V and J calls and clone size; the DNA was used to work out D and trimming. The sample holds 200,000 to 300,000 clones, approximately 86% seen once. Germline V gene sequence: CDR1 SGHRS, CDR2 YFSETQ. The CDR3 consists of 12 residues. V shed 6 bases and J shed 2 bases, with 8 bases lying between them. This entry is derived from a study of blood T cell repertoires in COVID-19. Study details: Researchers got acute and convalescent COVID-19 samples from the United States, Italy and Spain. From T cells, B-cell-depleted T cells, or PBMCs came the material, which was cDNA or gDNA.

This TCR derives from a woman in her seventies with active or convalescent COVID-19. Sequencing was carried out using peripheral blood. The V gene is TRBV5-1, the J gene TRBJ2-5, with D uncertain. This chain's CDR3 is CASKLGQETQYF. CDR3 sequence (DNA): TGCGCCAGCAAGCTCGGTCAAGAGACCCAGTACTTC.